This T cell receptor beta chain was documented in a study of T-cell memory formation after mild COVID-19. Study-wide points: Several responding clones turned up in pre-infection memory, indicating that cross-reactive memory may have taken part.

One entry per CDR3 protein results from TCRdb running MiXCR on the 5' RACE reads. This sample has roughly 620,000 distinct CDR3 sequences, with roughly 18% found just once. In germline, CDR1 is MNHNY, CDR2 SVGAGI (reference sequence). The V gene lost 5 bases and the J gene lost 1 base, with 14 bases spanning the gap. The CDR3 is 15 residues long. This clonotype was recorded a few times. Its antigen is still unknown. The TCR comes from an adult woman who had mild COVID-19 (a few samples of this study predate the infection). Cell type and time point are not known. Sequenced sample: PBMCs or a T cell subset sorted from them (not recorded which). The V call is TRBV6-6, the J call TRBJ1-1, with D hard to call. The CDR3 loop is CASSPPFSSNTEAFF. The CDR3 region has the DNA TGTGCCAGCAGTCCACCGTTCAGCTCGAACACTGAAGCTTTCTTT.